This TCR beta chain stems from a study of human T cells and chemical hapten exposure. The time point here: patch test 3, about 24 weeks after DPC sensitization. Stated treatment: therapeutic diphenylcyclopropenone sensitization with weekly scalp DPC. The CDR3 loop spans 12 amino acids. The V end was cut by 6 bases, the J end by 15 bases, with 18 bases between. Germline CDR1 and CDR2: MDHEN and SYDVKM. It was the library that attached unique molecular identifiers to individual cDNA molecules. TCRdb re-called the RACE reads with MiXCR, one entry per CDR3 protein. The sample lists roughly 90,000 distinct CDR3 sequences; approximately 11% were seen once. On this clonotype itself: A clone one base away is much larger, so this may be a read error.

The sequence derives from a woman younger than 45 with alopecia areata. Some clones in this sample may be carry-over from other donors' samples. V and J are TRBV28 and TRBJ2-1; possibly TRBD1 or TRBD2 for D (5 bases each). The sequences come from whole blood, collected in connection with sensitization to the hapten diphenylcyclopropenone (DPC). The CDR3 region has the DNA TGTGCCAGCAGCTCTAGCAGGGACCTTCTGTTCTTC. This gives the protein CASSSSRDLLFF.